These T cell receptor beta chains were read from a single sample in a study of blood T cell repertoires in COVID-19. The assay was immunoSEQ multiplex PCR, and TCRdb's table has in-frame clones only and misses some. The sample gives 230,000 or so clones, roughly 88% of which show up once; roughly 14% is in the top ten. The sample was PBMCs or T cells enriched from blood (not recorded which). The source is a woman between 50 and 59 years old with acute COVID-19. Both conserved end residues are part of each CDR3. The D gene is left open where the match is weak. Size is stated for part of the rows, as once, few or many counts, or as a class when the clone is expanded.

v_gene	d_gene	abundance	j_gene	CDR3nt	CDR3aa
TRBV6-5	TRBD2	.	TRBJ2-1	TGTGCCAGCAGGGAGGCGGGAGACGTGAATGAGCAGTTCTTC	CASREAGDVNEQFF
TRBV2	TRBD2	few	TRBJ2-1	TGTGCCAGCATCAGGACTAGCCAGGGAAATGAGCAGTTCTTC	CASIRTSQGNEQFF
TRBV3-1/TRBV3-2	TRBD1	.	TRBJ1-3	TGTGCCAGCAGCCAGGCAGGGGGGTCTGGAAACACCATATATTTT	CASSQAGGSGNTIYF
TRBV4-1	TRBD2	.	TRBJ2-3	TGCGCCAGCAGCCAAGGGGGAGGGACCGATACGCAGTATTTT	CASSQGGGTDTQYF
TRBV29-1	TRBD2	.	TRBJ2-1	TGCAGCGTTGTCGGGACTAGCTGGGGCAATGAGCAGTTCTTC	CSVVGTSWGNEQFF
TRBV18	TRBD2	.	TRBJ2-3	TGTGCCAGCTCACCACCGCGGGAGGTACTGGCAGATACGCAGTATTTT	CASSPPREVLADTQYF
TRBV9	.	.	TRBJ2-5	TGTGCCAGCAGCGATCCCAGGGATGAAGAGACCCAGTACTTC	CASSDPRDEETQYF
TRBV4-1	.	.	TRBJ2-5	TGCGCCAGCAGCCACGAAAGCGGAGGAAACCAAGAGACCCAGTACTTC	CASSHESGGNQETQYF
TRBV2	TRBD2	.	TRBJ2-3	TGTGCCAGCAGTGTTGGACTAGCGGGAATCACAGATACGCAGTATTTT	CASSVGLAGITDTQYF
TRBV5-1	.	.	TRBJ2-7	TGCGCCAGCAGCTTGGACGGGAACTACGAGCAGTACTTC	CASSLDGNYEQYF
TRBV5-1	TRBD1	.	TRBJ2-3	TGCGCCAGCAGCAGTACAGGGGGCGCGACAGATACGCAGTATTTT	CASSSTGGATDTQYF
TRBV28	TRBD1	.	TRBJ2-7	TGTGCCAGCAGCCGGGACAGCTACGAGCAGTACTTC	CASSRDSYEQYF
TRBV7-3	.	.	TRBJ2-2	TGTGCCAGCAGCTTATTTCTGGGAGTGGGCACCGGGGAGCTGTTTTTT	CASSLFLGVGTGELFF
TRBV7-9	TRBD1	.	TRBJ1-5	TGTGCCAGCAGCTTAGGACAGGGCCTAAGCAATCAGCCCCAGCATTTT	CASSLGQGLSNQPQHF
TRBV9	.	.	TRBJ2-1	TGTGCCAGCAGCCCGCCGCGTTCTAGGGGCGGCTCCTACAATGAGCAGTTCTTC	CASSPPRSRGGSYNEQFF
TRBV7-7	TRBD2	.	TRBJ2-2	TGTGCCAGCAGCTCTGGGACTAGCGGGAGGGCGAACACCGGGGAGCTGTTTTTT	CASSSGTSGRANTGELFF
TRBV28	.	.	TRBJ1-5	TGTGCCAGCAGCGAGGAGGGTAGGTCGGATCAGCCCCAGCATTTT	CASSEEGRSDQPQHF
TRBV12-3/TRBV12-4	TRBD1	few	TRBJ1-4	TGTGCCAGCTCCGACAGGGGTAATGAAAAACTGTTTTTT	CASSDRGNEKLFF
TRBV5-1	TRBD1	few	TRBJ1-6	TGCGCCAGCAGCTACAGGACAGGTGGGGGAAGTTTTCGGAATTCACCCCTCCACTTT	CASSYRTGGGSFRNSPLHF
TRBV7-3	.	.	TRBJ2-2	TGTGCCAGCAGCTTACAGGTTCTCCCCGGGGAGCTGTTTTTT	CASSLQVLPGELFF
TRBV7-3	.	.	TRBJ2-3	TGTGCCAGCAGCTCCAAACTCGCAGATACGCAGTATTTT	CASSSKLADTQYF
TRBV2	.	.	TRBJ1-5	TGTGCCAGCAGTGGCGTGGACAGCCCGAATCAGCCCCAGCATTTT	CASSGVDSPNQPQHF
TRBV27	.	.	TRBJ1-2	TGTGCCAGCAGCCCGAGAGGAGGCTATGGCTACACCTTC	CASSPRGGYGYTF
TRBV19	.	.	TRBJ1-6	TGTGCCAGTAGTACAGTTTTTACCAATTCACCCCTCCACTTT	CASSTVFTNSPLHF
TRBV2	.	.	TRBJ2-3	TGTGCCAGCAGTGAAGATCCAGGACAGATCACAGATACGCAGTATTTT	CASSEDPGQITDTQYF
TRBV30	.	.	TRBJ2-5	TGTGCCTGGAGGGACATTCAAGAGACCCAGTACTTC	CAWRDIQETQYF
TRBV28	.	.	TRBJ1-6	TGTGCCTGGGGGGGCAGGGTGTATAATTCACCCCTCCACTTT	CAWGGRVYNSPLHF